This T cell receptor beta chain was sequenced in a study of blood T cell repertoires in COVID-19. Study in general: Material from acute and convalescent COVID-19 was sourced from the United States, Italy and Spain.

CDR1 is SGHRS and CDR2 is YFSETQ in the germline V gene. The CDR3 covers 17 residues. The V end lost 0 bases, the J end lost 1 base, and 16 bases lay between the germline ends. Authors' methods: Reference gene primer amplification gave estimated nucleated cell counts. Sequencing used immunoSEQ multiplex PCR; TCRdb keeps in-frame clones, though not all of them. V and J calls and clone size are as listed in that table; D and trimming were resolved from the DNA. The sample has about 280,000 clones; about 82% are singletons. Material: peripheral blood. This clonotype originated in a man in his fifties or sixties with active or convalescent COVID-19. The chain uses TRBV5-1 and TRBJ2-5, with no clear D. CDR3 sequence reads: CASSLAMIAKPQETQYF. The CDR3 bases are TGCGCCAGCAGCTTGGCCATGATAGCCAAGCCCCAAGAGACCCAGTACTTC.